These 17 T cell receptor beta chains came from one sample sequenced in a study of regulatory and conventional T cells in RAG deficiency. Assay: immunoSEQ multiplex PCR; the TCRdb copy retains only in-frame clones and omits some. The sample yields over 9,500 clones, roughly 93% seen once. The sorted conventional CD4+ T cells were CD25-low and CD127-high, with genomic DNA sequenced. In addition, the sample was reused for a study of regulatory T cells. That study adds: The primer mix had 52 TRBV and 13 TRBJ primers.

Sequencing was performed on CD4+ effector T cells sorted from blood. The receptors were gathered from a human donor in good health.

V usage is TRBV5-1 and J usage is TRBJ2-2; 8 bases line up with TRBD1. Germline loops: CDR1 SGHRS, CDR2 YFSETQ. This CDR3 is built from 16 residues. V lost 4 bases and J lost 4; bases outside the gene matches: 9. The CDR3 here is CASSRVGTGSTGELFF. The CDR3 nucleotides are TGCGCCAGCAGCCGAGTTGGGACAGGAAGCACCGGGGAGCTGTTTTTT.

The rearrangement links TRBV30 to TRBJ2-3; 10 bases agree with TRBD1. This CDR3 is 19 amino acids long. Germline V gene data show CDR1 as GTSNPN and CDR2 as SVGIG (reference sequence). J gave up 0 bases and V 3 bases, and 15 bases lay outside the gene matches. The CDR3 sequence is CAWRVGTGVFRSSTDTQYF. CDR3 nucleotides: TGTGCCTGGAGGGTTGGGACAGGGGTTTTCCGATCTAGCACAGATACGCAGTATTTT.

V gene TRBV30 combines with J gene TRBJ2-3; D is uncertain. CDR3 length: 13 residues. Germline V gene data show CDR1 as GTSNPN and CDR2 as SVGIG (reference sequence). V lost 2 bases and J 0 bases, leaving 6 bases between the germline ends. Here the CDR3 DNA reads TGTGCCTGGAGTTCGGGTAGCACAGATACGCAGTATTTT. The encoded protein is CAWSSGSTDTQYF.

Here the CDR3 reads CASRGAGGVATGELFF. Here the CDR3 DNA reads TGTGCCAGCCGTGGCGCGGGGGGTGTCGCCACCGGGGAGCTGTTTTTT. The chain couples TRBV2 to TRBJ2-2; 8 bases are shared with TRBD2. The CDR3 extends over 16 amino acids. In germline, CDR1 is SNHLY, CDR2 FYNNEI. The V gene end was trimmed by 8 bases and the J gene end by 4 bases; junction bases not matched to a gene: 12. Drawing the rest from reference TRBV2 and TRBJ2-2, the complete variable domain is EPEVTQTPSHQVTQMGQEVILRCVPISNHLYFYWYRQILGQKVEFLVSFYNNEISEKSEIFDDQFSVERPDGSNFTLKIRSTKLEDSAMYFCASRGAGGVATGELFFGEGSRLTVL.

The genes are TRBV7-2 and TRBJ2-3; perhaps TRBD2 as D (6 bases). Germline CDR1 is SGHTA and CDR2 is FQGNSA. The CDR3 loop spans 14 amino acids. Trimming took off 5 bases at V and 4 bases at J, with 13 bases between the two ends. The CDR3 nucleotides are TGTGCCAGCAGCCCCCGGGGGTACGCAGATACGCAGTATTTT. Translated, it gives CASSPRGYADTQYF.

The chain is built from TRBV19 and TRBJ1-5; TRBD1 matches 7 bases. The germline V gene has CDR1 LNHDA and CDR2 SQIVND (reference sequence). The V gene end was trimmed by 4 bases and the J gene end by 2 bases; junction bases not matched to a gene: 14. This CDR3 is built from 18 residues. In DNA form, the CDR3 reads TGTGCCAGTAGTACGACCGGGACAGTGGGCTTGGGCAATCAGCCCCAGCATTTT. Protein sequence: CASSTTGTVGLGNQPQHF.

This rearrangement joins TRBV30 to TRBJ2-7, with D possibly matching TRBD1 (5 bases). The CDR3 totals 14 residues. Germline loops: CDR1 GTSNPN, CDR2 SVGIG (reference sequence). V was clipped by 0 bases and J by 7 bases, with 16 bases between them. The CDR3 DNA is TGTGCCTGGAGTGTACAGGACCGCACCTTAGAGCAGTACTTC. Translated: CAWSVQDRTLEQYF.

The rearrangement joins TRBV27 to TRBJ2-7; D is unclear. V lost 5 bases and J lost 0, with 11 bases in between. The germline V gene has CDR1 MNHEY and CDR2 SMNVEV (reference sequence). The CDR3 contains 14 residues. The chain's CDR3 is CASSILRSSYEQYF. The DNA of the CDR3 is TGTGCCAGCAGTATCTTACGTAGCTCCTACGAGCAGTACTTC.

The chain combines TRBV10-3 with TRBJ2-4; D unclear. V shed 0 bases and J shed 3 bases, with 6 bases lying between them. Germline CDR1 is ENHRY and CDR2 is SYGVKD. The CDR3 length is 14 residues. This chain's CDR3 is CAISESGNKNIQYF. The CDR3 bases are TGTGCCATCAGTGAGTCTGGAAACAAAAACATTCAGTACTTC.

The chain joins TRBV7-2 to TRBJ1-3; D not certain. Trimming left V 5 bases short and J 0 bases short, with 14 bases between. Germline CDR1 and CDR2: SGHTA and FQGNSA. CDR3 length: 16 amino acids. The CDR3 nucleotides are TGTGCCAGCAGCCACCAGAGAACCCGCTCTGGAAACACCATATATTTT. Its translation: CASSHQRTRSGNTIYF.

The chain uses TRBV29-1 and TRBJ2-7; 10 nucleotides line up with TRBD1. The CDR3 consists of 13 residues. J gave up 2 bases and V 7 bases, and 5 bases lay outside the gene matches. Germline V CDR1 and CDR2: SQVTM, ANQGSEA. This chain's CDR3 is CSARDRGTYEQYF. The CDR3 DNA sequence: TGCAGCGCTAGGGACAGGGGAACCTACGAGCAGTACTTC.

The V and J genes are TRBV6-1 and TRBJ1-4; D is uncertain. Trimming pared 6 bases from V and 8 bases from J, leaving 19 bases between. This CDR3 spans 15 amino acids. In germline, CDR1 is MNHNS, CDR2 SASEGT. As DNA, the CDR3 is TGTGCCAGCAGGGAGAGTGGAGACGGAGGGGAAAAACTGTTTTTT. Its translation: CASRESGDGGEKLFF.

The chain carries TRBV28 and TRBJ2-1; 8 bases are shared with TRBD1. V was clipped by 6 bases and J by 6 bases; unmatched bases: 16. Per the germline V gene, CDR1 is MDHEN and CDR2 is SYDVKM. The CDR3 extends over 17 amino acids. CDR3 sequence: CASRRDARTGNINEQFF. The CDR3 nucleotides are TGTGCCAGCAGACGAGATGCGAGGACAGGGAATATCAATGAGCAGTTCTTC.

The chain couples TRBV5-1 to TRBJ2-2; possibly TRBD2 for D (5 bases). The V gene's germline CDR1 is SGHRS and CDR2 YFSETQ. This CDR3 spans 17 amino acids. Trimming removed 0 bases at V and 0 bases at J, with 12 bases between. The CDR3: CASSLAGGSSNTGELFF. CDR3 nucleotides: TGCGCCAGCAGCTTGGCCGGTGGGAGTTCGAACACCGGGGAGCTGTTTTTT.

This sequence joins TRBV29-1 and TRBJ1-2; 7 bases fit TRBD1. The CDR3 totals 14 residues. Trimming cost V 5 bases and J 8 bases; bases outside gene matches: 14. Germline assignment: CDR1 SQVTM and CDR2 ANQGSEA. The CDR3 coding sequence is TGCAGCGTTCCGCAGGGGGGTGGGTTCGGAGGCTACACCTTC. It specifies CSVPQGGGFGGYTF.

The rearrangement uses TRBV5-1 and TRBJ2-1; D may be TRBD1 or TRBD2 (6 bases each). The CDR3 contains 15 residues. The germline V and J ends were trimmed by 4 bases and 3 bases, with 14 bases remaining between them. Per germline, CDR1 SGHRS and CDR2 YFSETQ. CDR3 DNA sequence: TGCGCCAGCAGCCTAGGGGGGACAAACTACAATGAGCAGTTCTTC. It is translated as CASSLGGTNYNEQFF.

The chain carries TRBV7-9 and TRBJ2-1, with D perhaps matching TRBD1 (5 bases). Deletions cut 2 bases from V and 2 bases from J, with 10 bases between. This CDR3 region has 15 residues. Germline CDR1 reads SEHNR; CDR2 reads FQNEAQ (reference sequence). CDR3 bases: TGTGCCAGCAGCTTAACTGGGGCCCCCTACAATGAGCAGTTCTTC. This translates into CASSLTGAPYNEQFF.